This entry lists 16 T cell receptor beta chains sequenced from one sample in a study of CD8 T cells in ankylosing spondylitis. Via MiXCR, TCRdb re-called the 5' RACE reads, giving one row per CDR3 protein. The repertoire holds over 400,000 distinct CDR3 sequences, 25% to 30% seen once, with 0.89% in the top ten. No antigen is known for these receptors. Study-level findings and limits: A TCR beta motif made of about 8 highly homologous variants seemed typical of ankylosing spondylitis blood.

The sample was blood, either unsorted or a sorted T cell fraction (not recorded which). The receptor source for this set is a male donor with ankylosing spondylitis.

The CDR3 sequence is CATIGPSYGYTF. As DNA, the CDR3 is TGTGCCACCATAGGCCCCAGCTATGGCTACACCTTC. The chain employs TRBV24-1 and TRBJ1-2; D is ambiguous. V was trimmed by 8 bases and J by 4 bases, leaving 10 bases between them. The CDR3 contains 12 residues. Germline V gene data show CDR1 as KGHDR and CDR2 as SFDVKD.

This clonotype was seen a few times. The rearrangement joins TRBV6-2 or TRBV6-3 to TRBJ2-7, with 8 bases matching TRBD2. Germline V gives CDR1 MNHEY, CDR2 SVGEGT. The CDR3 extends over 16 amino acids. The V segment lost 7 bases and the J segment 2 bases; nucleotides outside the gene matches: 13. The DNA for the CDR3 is TGTGCCAGCATCTACCGGGATAGCGGGGTTCCCTACGAGCAGTACTTC. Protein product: CASIYRDSGVPYEQYF.

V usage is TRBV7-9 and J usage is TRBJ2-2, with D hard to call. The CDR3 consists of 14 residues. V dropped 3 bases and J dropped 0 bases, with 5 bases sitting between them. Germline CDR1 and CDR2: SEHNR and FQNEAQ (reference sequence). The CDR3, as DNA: TGTGCCAGCAGCTTCAACACGAACACCGGGGAGCTGTTTTTT. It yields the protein CASSFNTNTGELFF.

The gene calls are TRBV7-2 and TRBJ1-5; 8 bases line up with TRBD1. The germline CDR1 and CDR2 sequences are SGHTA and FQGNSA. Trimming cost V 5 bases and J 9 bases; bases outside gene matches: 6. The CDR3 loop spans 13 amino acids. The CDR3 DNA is TGTGCCAGCAGCCAGGGGGCCGAAGGGCCCCAGCATTTT. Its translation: CASSQGAEGPQHF.

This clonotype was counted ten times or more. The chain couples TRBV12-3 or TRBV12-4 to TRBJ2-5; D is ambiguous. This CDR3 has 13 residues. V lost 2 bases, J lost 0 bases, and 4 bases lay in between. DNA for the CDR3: TGTGCCAGCAGTTTAAGTTACCAAGAGACCCAGTACTTC. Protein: CASSLSYQETQYF.

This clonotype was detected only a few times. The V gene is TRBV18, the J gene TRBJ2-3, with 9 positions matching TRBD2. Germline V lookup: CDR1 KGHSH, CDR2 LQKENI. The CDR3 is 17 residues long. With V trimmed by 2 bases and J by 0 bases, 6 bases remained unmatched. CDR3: CASSPGSGLASTDTQYF. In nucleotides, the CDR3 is TGTGCCAGCTCACCAGGTTCAGGACTAGCGAGCACAGATACGCAGTATTTT.

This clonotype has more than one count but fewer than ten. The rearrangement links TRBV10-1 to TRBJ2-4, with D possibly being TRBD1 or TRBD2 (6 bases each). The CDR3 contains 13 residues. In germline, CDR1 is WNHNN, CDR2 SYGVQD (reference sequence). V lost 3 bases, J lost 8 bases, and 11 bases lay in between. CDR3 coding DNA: TGCGCCAGCAGTGACACGGGGGCAGACATTCAGTACTTC. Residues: CASSDTGADIQYF.

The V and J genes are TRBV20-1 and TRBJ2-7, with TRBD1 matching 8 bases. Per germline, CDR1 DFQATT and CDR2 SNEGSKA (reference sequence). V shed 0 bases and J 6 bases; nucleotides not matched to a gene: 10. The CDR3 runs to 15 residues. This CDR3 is CSARDRRTGKSEQYF. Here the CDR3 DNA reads TGCAGTGCTAGAGATAGAAGGACAGGGAAAAGCGAGCAGTACTTC.

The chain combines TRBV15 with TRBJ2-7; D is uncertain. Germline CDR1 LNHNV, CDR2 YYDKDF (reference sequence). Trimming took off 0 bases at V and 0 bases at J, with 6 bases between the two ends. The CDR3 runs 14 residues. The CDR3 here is CATSRDLNSYEQYV. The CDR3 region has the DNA TGTGCCACCAGCAGAGATCTCAACTCCTACGAGCAGTACGTC.

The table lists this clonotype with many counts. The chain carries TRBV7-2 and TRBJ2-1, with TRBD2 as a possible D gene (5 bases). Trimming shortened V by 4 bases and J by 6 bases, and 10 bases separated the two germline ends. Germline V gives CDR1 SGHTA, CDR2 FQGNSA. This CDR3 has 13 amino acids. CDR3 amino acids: CASSSRLLNEQFF. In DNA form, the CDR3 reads TGTGCCAGCAGCTCAAGACTACTCAATGAGCAGTTCTTC.

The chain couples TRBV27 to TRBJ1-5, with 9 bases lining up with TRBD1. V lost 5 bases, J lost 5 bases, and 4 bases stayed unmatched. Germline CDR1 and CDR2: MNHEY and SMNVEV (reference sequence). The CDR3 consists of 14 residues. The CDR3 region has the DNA TGTGCCAGCAGTAGAAGACAGGGGGATCAGCCCCAGCATTTT. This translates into CASSRRQGDQPQHF.

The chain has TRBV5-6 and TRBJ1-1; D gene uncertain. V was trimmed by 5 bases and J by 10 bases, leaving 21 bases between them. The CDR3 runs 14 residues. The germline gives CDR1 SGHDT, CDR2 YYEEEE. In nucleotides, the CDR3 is TGTGCCAGCAGACAACGGGTAGGGTCGGATGGAGCTTTCTTT. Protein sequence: CASRQRVGSDGAFF.

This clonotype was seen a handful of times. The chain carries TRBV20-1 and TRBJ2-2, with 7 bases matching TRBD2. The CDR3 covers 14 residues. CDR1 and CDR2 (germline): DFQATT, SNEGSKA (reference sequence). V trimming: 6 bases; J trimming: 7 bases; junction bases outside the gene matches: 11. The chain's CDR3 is CSAEGAGRGGELFF. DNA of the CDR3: TGCAGTGCGGAAGGAGCGGGACGAGGCGGGGAGCTGTTTTTT.

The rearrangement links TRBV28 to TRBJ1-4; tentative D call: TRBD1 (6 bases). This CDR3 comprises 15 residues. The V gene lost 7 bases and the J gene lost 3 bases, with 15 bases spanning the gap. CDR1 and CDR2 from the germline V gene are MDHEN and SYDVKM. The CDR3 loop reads CASTRGGFANEKLFF. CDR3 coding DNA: TGTGCCAGCACTCGAGGGGGTTTTGCTAATGAAAAACTGTTTTTT.

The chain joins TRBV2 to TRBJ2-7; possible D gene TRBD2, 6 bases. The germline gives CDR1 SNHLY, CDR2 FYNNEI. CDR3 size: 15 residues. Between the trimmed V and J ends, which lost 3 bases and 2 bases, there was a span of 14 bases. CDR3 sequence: CASSDLRRTTYEQYF. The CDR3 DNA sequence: TGTGCCAGCAGTGATCTCCGCAGGACTACCTACGAGCAGTACTTC.

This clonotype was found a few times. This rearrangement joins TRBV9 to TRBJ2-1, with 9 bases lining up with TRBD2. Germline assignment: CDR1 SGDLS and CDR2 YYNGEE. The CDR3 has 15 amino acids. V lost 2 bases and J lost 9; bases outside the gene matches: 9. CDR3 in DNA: TGTGCCAGCAGCGTGACTAGCGGAGGTCACGTTGAGCAGTTCTTC. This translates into CASSVTSGGHVEQFF.